The 15 T cell receptor beta chains below come from one sample, sequenced in a study of blood T cell repertoires in COVID-19. The data were produced by immunoSEQ multiplex PCR, yet TCRdb's version contains in-frame clones alone and is incomplete. This table has 150,000 to 200,000 clones, 70% to 90% appearing once. Material: peripheral blood. Every receptor here comes from a woman between 55 and 75 years old with COVID-19, enrolled during active disease.

This chain connects TRBV29-1 to TRBJ2-1; the match to TRBD1 covers 9 bases. CDR1 and CDR2 from the germline V gene are SQVTM and ANQGSEA. With 2 bases clipped from V and 2 bases from J, the junction kept 7 bases outside the gene matches. The CDR3 totals 16 residues. The CDR3 nucleotides read TGCAGCGTTGAAAGACAGGGGGTTAATCCCTACAATGAGCAGTTCTTC. Its protein is CSVERQGVNPYNEQFF.

V gene TRBV13 combines with J gene TRBJ2-1; perhaps TRBD2 as D (7 bases). This CDR3 is built from 14 residues. Deletions cut 5 bases from V and 7 bases from J, with 15 bases between. Per germline, CDR1 PRHDT and CDR2 FYEKMQ (reference sequence). The chain's CDR3 is CASSRGLGGNEQFF. DNA for the CDR3: TGTGCCAGCAGCCGAGGACTAGGGGGGAATGAGCAGTTCTTC.

The rearrangement uses TRBV7-9 and TRBJ2-5, with D perhaps matching TRBD2 (7 bases). Trimming took 7 bases from V and 5 from J, leaving 11 bases between them. Germline-derived CDR1 and CDR2 are SEHNR and FQNEAQ (reference sequence). CDR3 length: 12 amino acids. This CDR3 is CASIEGGETQYF. DNA of the CDR3: TGTGCCAGCATCGAGGGGGGGGAGACCCAGTACTTC.

This chain links TRBV28 with TRBJ1-2; D possibly corresponds to TRBD1 (5 bases). The germline V and J ends were trimmed by 3 bases and 1 base, with 12 bases remaining between them. The CDR3 extends over 15 amino acids. Per germline, CDR1 MDHEN and CDR2 SYDVKM. The chain's CDR3 is CASSFGAGDNYGYTF. The CDR3 DNA sequence: TGTGCCAGCAGTTTTGGGGCAGGAGATAACTATGGCTACACCTTC.

The V gene is TRBV28, the J gene TRBJ2-1, with 9 bases identical to TRBD1. V dropped 6 bases and J dropped 0; count of bases not matched to a gene: 3. Germline CDR1 MDHEN, CDR2 SYDVKM. CDR3 length equals 15 residues. Written as DNA, the CDR3 is TGTGCCAGCAGGAAGACAGGGGGCTCCTACAATGAGCAGTTCTTC. Its translation: CASRKTGGSYNEQFF. The full variable domain, rest sourced from reference TRBV28 and TRBJ2-1, is DVKVTQSSRYLVKRTGEKVFLECVQDMDHENMFWYRQDPGLGLRLIYFSYDVKMKEKGDIPEGYSVSREKKERFSLILESASTNQTSMYLCASRKTGGSYNEQFFGPGTRLTVL.

This chain uses TRBV7-2 with TRBJ2-3; 7 bases are shared with TRBD2. Trimming took 5 bases from V and 0 from J; bases not matched to a gene: 5. The germline V gene has CDR1 SGHTA and CDR2 FQGNSA. The CDR3 has 15 amino acids. The DNA of the CDR3 is TGTGCCAGCAGCCTAAGCGGGACTAGCACAGATACGCAGTATTTT. This sequence encodes CASSLSGTSTDTQYF.

The chain employs TRBV7-2 and TRBJ2-3; 12 bases line up with TRBD2. V shed 5 bases, J shed 6 bases, and the junction held 3 bases outside the gene matches. Germline V lookup: CDR1 SGHTA, CDR2 FQGNSA. This CDR3 is 14 amino acids long. The CDR3 DNA reads as TGTGCCAGCAGCCCGACTAGCGGGAGTGATACGCAGTATTTT. Its protein product is CASSPTSGSDTQYF.

The genes are TRBV29-1 and TRBJ2-7, with D maybe TRBD2 (6 bases). Germline CDR1 and CDR2: SQVTM and ANQGSEA. Between the trimmed V and J ends, which lost 0 bases and 4 bases, there was a span of 10 bases. The CDR3 length is 13 residues. CDR3 loop: CSVEDYGGYEQYF. Written as DNA, the CDR3 is TGCAGCGTTGAAGATTACGGGGGTTACGAGCAGTACTTC.

The J gene is TRBJ2-1, the V gene TRBV6-2 or TRBV6-3; a weak D match, TRBD1 (6 bases). The CDR3 sequence is 12 residues long. Trimming pared 6 bases from V and 8 bases from J, leaving 11 bases between. CDR1 is MNHEY and CDR2 is SVGEGT in the germline V gene. The chain's CDR3 is CASSPQGYEQFF. In DNA form, the CDR3 reads TGTGCCAGCAGCCCCCAGGGGTATGAGCAGTTCTTC.

J is TRBJ2-1 and V is TRBV7-8; maybe TRBD2 (6 bases). Looked up from germline, CDR1 is SGHVS and CDR2 is FQNEAQ. Trimming took 7 bases from V and 2 from J, leaving 15 bases between them. The CDR3 is 15 residues long. CDR3 in amino acids: CASTTSGDPYNEQFF. The CDR3 nucleotides are TGTGCCAGCACCACGTCGGGGGACCCCTACAATGAGCAGTTCTTC.

This chain uses TRBV7-2 with TRBJ2-7; D is possibly TRBD2 (6 bases). Trimming took off 5 bases at V and 3 bases at J, with 17 bases between the two ends. Germline V gene lookup returns CDR1 SGHTA and CDR2 FQGNSA. The CDR3 totals 15 residues. The CDR3 DNA is TGTGCCAGCAGCCTTCAACCGGGGGTTTTCTACGAGCAGTACTTC. This encodes CASSLQPGVFYEQYF.

Concerning this clone itself: Within the sample, other DNA sequences also encode this same CDR3. V gene TRBV30 combines with J gene TRBJ1-5; D perhaps matches TRBD1 (5 bases). This CDR3 has 13 residues. The germline CDR1 and CDR2 sequences are GTSNPN and SVGIG (reference sequence). With 0 bases removed from V and 5 bases from J, the gap between germline ends came to 8 bases. DNA for the CDR3: TGTGCCTGGAGTGTACGGGGGGATCAGCCCCAGCATTTT. Amino acid sequence: CAWSVRGDQPQHF.

The chain links TRBV5-1 to TRBJ1-1; D possibly corresponds to TRBD1 (5 bases). This CDR3 has 14 residues. Germline CDR1 is SGHRS and CDR2 is YFSETQ. V was pared by 4 bases and J by 4 bases, with 14 bases between. The CDR3: CASSLTGSVTEAFF. Written as DNA, the CDR3 is TGCGCCAGCAGCCTAACAGGCTCGGTCACTGAAGCTTTCTTT.

The genes are TRBV28 and TRBJ1-2, with D tentatively TRBD1 (6 bases). Germline V gives CDR1 MDHEN, CDR2 SYDVKM. Trimming pared 3 bases from V and 4 bases from J, leaving 9 bases between. CDR3 length: 13 residues. Written as DNA, the CDR3 is TGTGCCAGCAGTTTTGACAGGATCTATGGCTACACCTTC. It is translated as CASSFDRIYGYTF.

The chain uses TRBV2 and TRBJ2-5; a possible D gene is TRBD2 (5 bases). V lost 4 bases, J lost 5 bases, and 14 bases lay in between. Germline lookup yields CDR1 SNHLY and CDR2 FYNNEI. This CDR3 has 14 amino acids. The CDR3 DNA follows: TGTGCCAGCAGTGCAACGATTACTAGGGAGACCCAGTACTTC. This gives the protein CASSATITRETQYF.